The next 21 T cell receptor beta chains were all read from a single sample in a study of T cell responses to AZD1222 COVID-19 vaccine. Assay: immunoSEQ multiplex PCR; the TCRdb copy retains only in-frame clones and omits some. The data show around 130,000 clones, around 94% seen once. Specimen: peripheral blood, collected on day 0 of AZD1222 vaccination. The receptors were sampled from an adult in good health.

V is TRBV5-1 and J is TRBJ1-5; no reliable D call. This CDR3 is 15 amino acids long. Germline V lookup: CDR1 SGHRS, CDR2 YFSETQ. V lost 0 bases, J lost 0 bases, and 7 bases lay in between. The CDR3 protein is CASSLAGYSNQPQHF. The CDR3 DNA reads TGCGCCAGCAGCTTGGCGGGTTATAGCAATCAGCCCCAGCATTTT.

The J gene is TRBJ1-2, the V gene TRBV27, with 10 bases that match TRBD1. The V gene's germline CDR1 is MNHEY and CDR2 SMNVEV (reference sequence). This CDR3 contains 17 residues. V shed 4 bases and J 7 bases; nucleotides not matched to a gene: 15. CDR3 amino acids: CASSSPGQGSHISGYTF. Here the CDR3 DNA reads TGTGCCAGCAGTTCCCCGGGACAGGGGTCCCATATAAGTGGCTACACCTTC.

A single count supports this clone. The chain recombines TRBV10-1 with TRBJ2-1; no reliable D call. V was shortened by 4 bases and J by 0 bases, with 13 bases between the two germline ends. The CDR3 totals 16 residues. CDR1 WNHNN and CDR2 SYGVQD come from the germline V gene (reference sequence). As DNA, the CDR3 is TGCGCCAGCAGTGTGATAGGAACCTCCTCCTACAATGAGCAGTTCTTC. It encodes CASSVIGTSSYNEQFF.

The rearrangement uses TRBV7-2 and TRBJ2-3; TRBD2 aligns across 9 bases. J was trimmed by 6 bases and V by 5 bases; bases with no gene match: 12. The CDR3 covers 16 residues. The germline CDR1 and CDR2 sequences are SGHTA and FQGNSA. The CDR3 bases are TGTGCCAGCAGCGCCCCCGGCGGGAGGGCCGGGGATACGCAGTATTTT. It is translated as CASSAPGGRAGDTQYF.

The chain is built from TRBV5-1 and TRBJ1-1, with D tentatively TRBD1 (6 bases). There are 13 residues in the CDR3. CDR1 and CDR2 (germline): SGHRS, YFSETQ. V was cut by 2 bases and J by 4 bases, with 9 bases left in between. The DNA of the CDR3 is TGCGCCAGCAGCTTAGGCAGGGGCACTGAAGCTTTCTTT. This sequence encodes CASSLGRGTEAFF.

The chain combines TRBV23-1 with TRBJ2-5; tentatively, D is TRBD1 (5 bases). TRBV23-1 is an open reading frame whose function is uncertain. V lost 2 bases, J lost 3 bases, and 13 bases lay in between. This CDR3 has 15 residues. CDR3 amino acids: CASSQKKAGKETQYF. The DNA for the CDR3 is TGCGCCAGCAGTCAAAAGAAGGCAGGGAAAGAGACCCAGTACTTC.

V and J are TRBV4-1 and TRBJ2-1; TRBD2 is a possible D gene (5 bases). Trimming shortened V by 1 base and J by 4 bases, and 23 bases separated the two germline ends. This CDR3 comprises 19 residues. Per germline, CDR1 MGHRA and CDR2 YSYEKL. Here the CDR3 reads CASSQVAAVALPSYNEQFF. CDR3 in DNA: TGCGCCAGCAGCCAAGTCGCAGCGGTCGCCTTACCCTCTTACAATGAGCAGTTCTTC.

The rearrangement joins TRBV11-2 to TRBJ2-2, with 12 bases aligning to TRBD2. This CDR3 region has 19 residues. With 7 bases clipped from V and 0 bases from J, the junction kept 12 bases outside the gene matches. The V gene's germline CDR1 is SGHAT and CDR2 FQNNGV. The CDR3 region has the DNA TGTGCCAGCACCCGATTAGGACTAGCGGGGAAATCGAACACCGGGGAGCTGTTTTTT. Residues: CASTRLGLAGKSNTGELFF.

This clone was seen just once. The chain uses TRBV4-1 and TRBJ2-7; 8 bases match TRBD2. CDR1 and CDR2 from the germline V gene are MGHRA and YSYEKL. This CDR3 contains 16 residues. V was pared by 1 base and J by 2 bases, with 7 bases of the junction left unmatched. The DNA of the CDR3 is TGCGCCAGCAGCCAAGCCTCTGGGCGGGGGGCCTACGAGCAGTACTTC. Amino acid sequence: CASSQASGRGAYEQYF.

The CDR3 region is CSASVRGTIYF. CDR3 DNA: TGCAGTGCTAGCGTTAGGGGCACCATATATTTT. The chain recombines TRBV20-1 with TRBJ1-3; D might be TRBD1 (5 bases). This CDR3 region has 11 residues. V lost 3 bases to trimming and J lost 9 bases, with 9 bases between them. Germline-derived CDR1 and CDR2 are DFQATT and SNEGSKA (reference sequence).

In DNA, the CDR3 is TGTGCCAGCAGTCTGAATACAGAGAGCAATCAGCCCCAGCATTTT. Protein product: CASSLNTESNQPQHF. This chain connects TRBV6-5 to TRBJ1-5, with D unresolved. The CDR3 is made up of 15 amino acids. Per the germline V gene, CDR1 is MNHEY and CDR2 is SVGAGI. Trimming shortened V by 5 bases and J by 1 base, and 12 bases separated the two germline ends.

The chain combines TRBV5-6 with TRBJ1-2; TRBD1 aligns across 8 bases. The CDR3 is made up of 14 amino acids. The germline V gene has CDR1 SGHDT and CDR2 YYEEEE. After removal of 4 bases from V and 4 bases from J, the junction contained 6 bases not matched to a gene. The CDR3 sequence: CASSRQGNPYGYTF. CDR3 sequence (DNA): TGTGCCAGCAGCCGACAGGGGAACCCCTATGGCTACACCTTC.

The chain is built from TRBV27 and TRBJ2-7; perhaps D is TRBD1 or TRBD2 (5 bases each). V was cut by 10 bases and J by 2 bases, with 18 bases left in between. This CDR3 is 14 amino acids long. From germline, CDR1 is MNHEY and CDR2 SMNVEV (reference sequence). The CDR3 sequence is CATRDRLPPYEQYF. The CDR3 DNA reads TGTGCCACCCGGGACCGCCTTCCACCCTACGAGCAGTACTTC.

V gene TRBV25-1 combines with J gene TRBJ2-3; the D is unclear. V was trimmed by 5 bases and J by 6 bases, leaving 6 bases between them. CDR1 is MGHDK and CDR2 is SYGVNS in the germline V gene. The CDR3 sequence is 11 residues long. The CDR3 sequence: CASSSRDTQYF. In DNA form, the CDR3 reads TGTGCCAGCAGTTCCAGGGATACGCAGTATTTT.

This chain links TRBV6-6 with TRBJ1-5; possibly TRBD1 for D (5 bases). There are 13 residues in the CDR3. V was trimmed by 6 bases and J by 11 bases, leaving 17 bases between them. In germline, CDR1 is MNHNY, CDR2 SVGAGI (reference sequence). The CDR3 DNA is TGTGCCAGCAGCCCCGGGGGGGTTCCAGCCCAGCATTTT. It translates to CASSPGGVPAQHF.

V usage is TRBV9 and J usage is TRBJ2-2; TRBD1 aligns across 7 bases. The CDR3 length is 19 residues. Germline loops: CDR1 SGDLS, CDR2 YYNGEE. The J segment lost 4 bases and the V segment lost 4 bases, leaving 19 bases of the junction unmatched. CDR3 region: CASSSDFRQGGTLTGELFF. The CDR3 region has the DNA TGTGCCAGCAGCTCGGACTTCAGACAGGGTGGTACCCTCACCGGGGAGCTGTTTTTT.

The CDR3 nucleotides are TGCAGTGCTAGTTTCCGGGCCGGGGACAGGGGAAGAGAAAAACTGTTTTTT. It translates to CSASFRAGDRGREKLFF. V gene TRBV20-1 combines with J gene TRBJ1-4; TRBD1 aligns across 10 bases. V trimming: 3 bases; J trimming: 8 bases; junction bases outside the gene matches: 15. CDR3 length: 17 residues. Per germline, CDR1 DFQATT and CDR2 SNEGSKA (reference sequence).

This chain links TRBV2 with TRBJ1-4; D may be TRBD1 (5 bases). Per germline, CDR1 SNHLY and CDR2 FYNNEI. V lost 6 bases and J lost 3, with 14 bases in between. This CDR3 is 15 amino acids long. This CDR3 reads CASSLTGAPNEKLFF. As DNA, the CDR3 is TGTGCCAGCAGCCTAACAGGCGCACCTAATGAAAAACTGTTTTTT.

The rearrangement joins TRBV5-4 to TRBJ2-7, with a possible D match to TRBD2 (5 bases). The CDR3 covers 14 residues. Trimming stripped 4 bases from V and 2 bases from J, with 13 bases between. From germline, CDR1 is SGHNT and CDR2 YYREEE (reference sequence). The CDR3 here is CASSVGLLAYEQYF. The CDR3, as DNA: TGTGCCAGCAGCGTAGGACTTTTAGCCTACGAGCAGTACTTC.

The chain is built from TRBV11-2 and TRBJ2-1, with 7 bases matching TRBD2. CDR1 and CDR2 from the germline V gene are SGHAT and FQNNGV. Unmatched junction bases numbered 8, after V lost 5 bases and J lost 10 bases. The CDR3 has 13 residues. The CDR3 is CASSPLTSLEQFF. CDR3 nucleotide sequence: TGTGCCAGCAGCCCGCTGACTAGCCTAGAGCAGTTCTTC. Complete variable domain (other parts from reference TRBV11-2 and TRBJ2-1): EAGVAQSPRYKIIEKRQSVAFWCNPISGHATLYWYQQILGQGPKLLIQFQNNGVVDDSQLPKDRFSAERLKGVDSTLKIQPAKLEDSAVYLCASSPLTSLEQFFGPGTRLTVL.

The gene calls are TRBV6-2 or TRBV6-3 and TRBJ2-1; perhaps TRBD2 as D (6 bases). The CDR3 covers 16 residues. Germline-derived CDR1 and CDR2 are MNHEY and SVGEGT. V was trimmed by 5 bases and J by 0 bases, leaving 14 bases between them. The CDR3 loop reads CASSPLARSSYNEQFF. CDR3 DNA sequence: TGTGCCAGCAGTCCCCTAGCGAGAAGCTCCTACAATGAGCAGTTCTTC.